This T cell receptor (beta chain) was sequenced during a study of beta chain features in type 1 diabetes. The overall study: Cell yields, gender and age were comparable in patients and healthy donors. Study observations and caveats: Healthy donors had naive, central memory and Treg TCRB repertoires that appeared less similar than those seen among patients. Within each of all four CD4+ subsets, Type 1 diabetes patients had TCRB CDR3s that were moderately but significantly shorter.

Since all of the isolated RNA was reverse transcribed, expressed TCRB transcripts were what got sequenced. Sequenced by immunoSEQ multiplex PCR; TCRdb stores in-frame clones only, minus some. The sample yields 970,000 or so clones, roughly 17% seen once. Notes on this clone: As yet, its antigen is unknown.

Trimming shortened V by 0 bases and J by 15 bases, and 13 bases separated the two germline ends. Germline V gene sequence: CDR1 SGHDT, CDR2 YYEEEE. The CDR3 has 12 residues. The gene calls are TRBV5-6 and TRBJ2-1; either TRBD1 or TRBD2 may fit D (5 bases each). The clonotype originates from a woman aged 18-35 years in good health. The source material was naive CD4+ T cells from blood. CDR3 nucleotide sequence: TGTGCCAGCAGCTTGGCGCTGGGACCCGCGTTCTTC. Protein sequence: CASSLALGPAFF.